Below are 13 T cell receptor beta chains sequenced from a single sample in a study of neurological immune-mediated disorders. Each CDR3 protein is one row after TCRdb ran MiXCR on the 5' RACE reads. The repertoire holds 30,000 to 45,000 distinct CDR3 sequences, with around a tenth as singletons. Material: CD4+ T cells from blood. The receptors originated from a young woman with HTLV-1-associated myelopathy (HAM/TSP).

CDR3 in amino acids: CASSIGLATDTQYF. As DNA, the CDR3 is TGTGCCAGTAGTATAGGACTAGCGACAGATACGCAGTATTTT. The V and J genes are TRBV19 and TRBJ2-3, with 8 bases identical to TRBD2. CDR3 size: 14 residues. Looked up from germline, CDR1 is LNHDA and CDR2 is SQIVND (reference sequence). Trimming took 1 base from V and 3 from J; bases not matched to a gene: 0.

There are many counts of this clonotype. This chain uses TRBV14 with TRBJ1-1; D not certain. The V end lost 1 base, the J end lost 11 bases, and 14 bases lay between the germline ends. CDR3 size: 13 residues. Germline V gene lookup returns CDR1 SGHDN and CDR2 FVKESK. The DNA of the CDR3 is TGTGCCAGCAGCCAAGTCGGCTTGGAGGCGGCTTTCTTT. Its protein product is CASSQVGLEAAFF.

This clonotype has a count of ten or more. The V gene is TRBV10-2, the J gene TRBJ2-1, with 9 bases fitting TRBD2. Trimming cost V 3 bases and J 5 bases; bases outside gene matches: 5. The CDR3 is 15 residues long. Germline CDR1 WSHSY, CDR2 SAAADI. CDR3 DNA sequence: TGCGCCAGCAGTGATCAGGCTAGCGGGGACAATGAGCAGTTCTTC. It specifies CASSDQASGDNEQFF.

The rearrangement uses TRBV20-1 and TRBJ1-1, with a weak D call TRBD1 (5 bases). V dropped 5 bases and J dropped 5 bases, with 24 bases sitting between them. This CDR3 has 16 amino acids. Per the germline V gene, CDR1 is DFQATT and CDR2 is SNEGSKA (reference sequence). The CDR3 region is CSAGRKGEVAKTEAFF. CDR3 DNA: TGCAGTGCTGGACGGAAAGGGGAGGTGGCGAAAACTGAAGCTTTCTTT.

The J gene is TRBJ2-7, the V gene TRBV20-1; D tentatively reads TRBD1 or TRBD2 (6 bases each). Per the germline V gene, CDR1 is DFQATT and CDR2 is SNEGSKA (reference sequence). The CDR3 totals 11 residues. V was trimmed by 6 bases and J by 7 bases, leaving 13 bases between them. CDR3 protein: CSAAGTREQYF. As DNA, the CDR3 is TGCAGTGCCGCGGGGACAAGGGAGCAGTACTTC.

The chain joins TRBV6-6 to TRBJ1-1; D call uncertain. Per the germline V gene, CDR1 is MNHNY and CDR2 is SVGAGI (reference sequence). The V end was cut by 7 bases, the J end by 1 base, with 16 bases between. CDR3 length: 15 amino acids. DNA for the CDR3: TGTGCCAGCACTAATTCCCGGAGGGAGAACACTGAAGCTTTCTTT. It codes for CASTNSRRENTEAFF.

The table lists this clonotype with many counts. The chain couples TRBV20-1 to TRBJ2-4; possible D gene TRBD2, 5 bases. The CDR3 has 15 amino acids. V dropped 6 bases and J dropped 1 base, with 16 bases sitting between them. CDR1 DFQATT and CDR2 SNEGSKA come from the germline V gene (reference sequence). DNA of the CDR3: TGCAGTGCCCCCACGTCGGGGTCGGCCAAAAACATTCAGTACTTC. Translation: CSAPTSGSAKNIQYF.

This clonotype was detected many times. The chain joins TRBV20-1 to TRBJ1-4; D unclear. The CDR3 sequence is 11 residues long. Germline CDR1 DFQATT, CDR2 SNEGSKA (reference sequence). V lost 2 bases, J lost 10 bases, and 8 bases lay in between. CDR3 sequence reads: CSARQEGKLFF. In DNA, the CDR3 is TGCAGTGCTAGACAGGAAGGAAAACTGTTTTTT.

This clonotype was found many times. This chain connects TRBV24-1 to TRBJ2-3; 7 bases map to TRBD1. V lost 4 bases, J lost 0 bases, and 9 bases stayed unmatched. The germline CDR1 and CDR2 sequences are KGHDR and SFDVKD. The CDR3 sequence is 17 residues long. The CDR3 protein is CATSDPGQTRSTDTQYF. The CDR3 region has the DNA TGTGCCACCAGTGACCCGGGACAGACGCGAAGCACAGATACGCAGTATTTT.

This clonotype was detected many times. The chain combines TRBV19 with TRBJ1-5; weak D call: TRBD1 (5 bases). Germline V gene sequence: CDR1 LNHDA, CDR2 SQIVND (reference sequence). V was shortened by 3 bases and J by 6 bases, with 15 bases between the two germline ends. CDR3 length: 15 amino acids. The CDR3 nucleotides are TGTGCCAGTAGTATTGGGCAGGTTGGGGGTCAGCCCCAGCATTTT. Translation: CASSIGQVGGQPQHF.

This clonotype was seen at least ten times. The chain combines TRBV19 with TRBJ1-2, with 7 bases aligning to TRBD1. V lost 7 bases to trimming and J lost 2 bases; unmatched junction nucleotides: 19. Germline CDR1 reads LNHDA; CDR2 reads SQIVND (reference sequence). This CDR3 is 18 amino acids long. The CDR3 bases are TGTGCCAGTAAGAGAGCGGGACAGCCAATTAGGTCGAACTATGGCTACACCTTC. This sequence encodes CASKRAGQPIRSNYGYTF.

Many counts were recorded for this clonotype. This sequence joins TRBV30 and TRBJ2-2, with TRBD1 matching 7 bases. V lost 5 bases, J lost 6 bases, and 9 bases stayed unmatched. The germline V gene encodes CDR1 GTSNPN and CDR2 SVGIG (reference sequence). The CDR3 extends over 14 amino acids. CDR3 region: CAWLARTGAGELFF. In nucleotides, the CDR3 is TGTGCCTGGTTGGCTCGAACAGGGGCCGGGGAGCTGTTTTTT. Full variable domain (missing parts from reference TRBV30 and TRBJ2-2): SQTIHQWPATLVQPVGSPLSLECTVEGTSNPNLYWYRQAAGRGLQLLFYSVGIGQISSEVPQNLSASRPQDRQFILSSKKLLLSDSGFYLCAWLARTGAGELFFGEGSRLTVL.

This clonotype was seen repeatedly, ten times or more. The chain joins TRBV5-1 to TRBJ1-1; no clear D. The CDR3 spans 15 residues. Between the trimmed V and J ends, which lost 4 bases and 1 base, there was a span of 14 bases. CDR1 SGHRS and CDR2 YFSETQ come from the germline V gene. In nucleotides, the CDR3 is TGCGCCAGCAGCATAGACTCCCGGGGGAACACTGAAGCTTTCTTT. Protein product: CASSIDSRGNTEAFF.